Listed below are T cell receptor beta chains from one sample, sequenced in a study of T cells expressing NK-cell markers. TCRdb re-called the 5' RACE reads and gives one entry per CDR3 protein, without DNA. This sample's table reports approximately 550,000 distinct CDR3 sequences. Sequencing was done on a sample of blood T cells: a sorted CD56 or NKG2C T cell subset, CD4+ or CD8+ T cells, or bulk PBMC T cells (not recorded which). The receptors stem from a man younger than 35 in good health. The CDR3 runs from the conserved cysteine through the conserved F or W.

J gene: TRBJ1-1
V gene: TRBV7-2
CDR3 protein: CASSFRGRVENTEAFF

J gene: TRBJ2-1
V gene: TRBV12-5
CDR3 protein: CASGLGQDYNEQFF

J gene: TRBJ2-2
V gene: TRBV5-1
CDR3 protein: CASIPLDNTGELFF

J gene: TRBJ1-1
V gene: TRBV19
CDR3 protein: CASSILGNTEAFF

J gene: TRBJ2-7
V gene: TRBV6-2/TRBV6-3
CDR3 protein: CASTARGLAGSSEQYF

J gene: TRBJ2-3
V gene: TRBV11-2
CDR3 protein: CASSLAAGRTDTQYF

J gene: TRBJ2-5
V gene: TRBV5-6
CDR3 protein: CASSQQSIGLVLETQYF

J gene: TRBJ2-2
V gene: TRBV20-1
CDR3 protein: CSASPPRGTNTGELFF

J gene: TRBJ2-2
V gene: TRBV5-1
CDR3 protein: CASAPHLTSGSSTANTGELFF

J gene: TRBJ2-7
V gene: TRBV4-3
CDR3 protein: CAGRLAGLSGQYF

J gene: TRBJ2-3
V gene: TRBV20-1
CDR3 protein: CSALGLAPSTDTQYF

J gene: TRBJ1-6
V gene: TRBV6-1
CDR3 protein: CASCQGLNSPLHF

J gene: TRBJ2-1
V gene: TRBV28
CDR3 protein: CATALVGGGEQFF

J gene: TRBJ2-7
V gene: TRBV20-1
CDR3 protein: CSAEGLARSYEQYF

J gene: TRBJ1-2
V gene: TRBV7-2
CDR3 protein: CASSPSVGGYTF

J gene: TRBJ2-5
V gene: TRBV28
CDR3 protein: CASTSGGLEETQYF

J gene: TRBJ1-1
V gene: TRBV6-1
CDR3 protein: CASSETFLDTEAFF

J gene: TRBJ2-5
V gene: TRBV7-9
CDR3 protein: CASSLTIPGETQYF

J gene: TRBJ2-3
V gene: TRBV11-2
CDR3 protein: CASSLRLAGVRSTDTQYF

J gene: TRBJ2-1
V gene: TRBV6-1
CDR3 protein: CASSEVSGTQPGGEQFF

J gene: TRBJ2-1
V gene: TRBV5-1
CDR3 protein: CASSLIGPGSEQFF

J gene: TRBJ1-5
V gene: TRBV3-1
CDR3 protein: CASSQDSLGSGQPQHF

J gene: TRBJ2-3
V gene: TRBV29-1
CDR3 protein: CSVDGGAWGSTDTQYF

J gene: TRBJ2-5
V gene: TRBV7-2
CDR3 protein: CASSIPRKLETQYF

J gene: TRBJ2-1
V gene: TRBV7-9
CDR3 protein: CASSQGQYYNEQFF

J gene: TRBJ2-1
V gene: TRBV27
CDR3 protein: CASLKRQGSNEQFF

J gene: TRBJ2-3
V gene: TRBV3-1
CDR3 protein: CASSQEGTSQDTQYF

J gene: TRBJ2-1
V gene: TRBV12-3/TRBV12-4
CDR3 protein: CASGFRANEQFF

J gene: TRBJ2-3
V gene: TRBV15
CDR3 protein: CATSRGWLGGENTQYF

J gene: TRBJ2-2
V gene: TRBV4-1
CDR3 protein: CASSQVVRVHAGELFF

J gene: TRBJ1-2
V gene: TRBV20-1
CDR3 protein: CSARDPSQDATYGYTF

J gene: TRBJ2-1
V gene: TRBV20-1
CDR3 protein: CSARLGLNEQFF

J gene: TRBJ2-7
V gene: TRBV4-2
CDR3 protein: CASSRTSGSWDYEQYF

J gene: TRBJ2-3
V gene: TRBV20-1
CDR3 protein: CSARDLAGWFLDTQYF

J gene: TRBJ1-5
V gene: TRBV20-1
CDR3 protein: CSARVDGVSNQPQHF

J gene: TRBJ2-5
V gene: TRBV18
CDR3 protein: CASSRSGTGAGETQYF

J gene: TRBJ2-1
V gene: TRBV10-3
CDR3 protein: CAIGRQEQDNEQFF

J gene: TRBJ2-3
V gene: TRBV30
CDR3 protein: CAWSPSWASGTLGDTQYF

J gene: TRBJ2-3
V gene: TRBV9
CDR3 protein: CASSATAGLAGGLDTQYF

J gene: TRBJ2-7
V gene: TRBV20-1
CDR3 protein: CSAKDSHEQYF

J gene: TRBJ2-1
V gene: TRBV7-2
CDR3 protein: CASSFDRGEQFF

J gene: TRBJ1-2
V gene: TRBV3-1
CDR3 protein: CASSQDQHYGYTF

J gene: TRBJ1-1
V gene: TRBV5-6
CDR3 protein: CASSLRQNLNTEAFF

J gene: TRBJ2-6
V gene: TRBV6-5
CDR3 protein: CASSYGAGTGANVLTF

J gene: TRBJ2-7
V gene: TRBV30
CDR3 protein: CAWSGFASSYEQYF

J gene: TRBJ2-7
V gene: TRBV6-2/TRBV6-3
CDR3 protein: CASSHGLNEQYF

J gene: TRBJ1-6
V gene: TRBV20-1
CDR3 protein: CSARGKESSYNSPLHF

J gene: TRBJ2-7
V gene: TRBV25-1
CDR3 protein: CASSEPFHNEQYF

J gene: TRBJ1-6
V gene: TRBV25-1
CDR3 protein: CASSPQRTYNSPLHF

J gene: TRBJ2-3
V gene: TRBV20-1
CDR3 protein: CSAFLADGGTDTQYF

J gene: TRBJ2-1
V gene: TRBV18
CDR3 protein: CASSPPGRVNNEQFF

J gene: TRBJ2-5
V gene: TRBV7-2
CDR3 protein: CASSLGTVETQYF

J gene: TRBJ2-4
V gene: TRBV6-1
CDR3 protein: CASKQNPRGGAKNIQYF

J gene: TRBJ2-7
V gene: TRBV20-1
CDR3 protein: CSARLQAHEQYF

J gene: TRBJ2-7
V gene: TRBV27
CDR3 protein: CASSRIQGEQYF

J gene: TRBJ1-1
V gene: TRBV5-6
CDR3 protein: CASSLGWTGGPNTEAFF

J gene: TRBJ1-2
V gene: TRBV10-3
CDR3 protein: CAISETSYGYTF

J gene: TRBJ2-3
V gene: TRBV9
CDR3 protein: CASSPPPKSTDTQYF

J gene: TRBJ2-1
V gene: TRBV11-2
CDR3 protein: CASSLSRQGVLYNEQFF

J gene: TRBJ1-3
V gene: TRBV20-1
CDR3 protein: CSARDGSVSGNTIYF